The 24 T cell receptor beta chains listed next were all sequenced from one sample in a study of blood T cell repertoires in COVID-19 (dated by TCRdb to the early 2020s). Libraries were made using the immunoSEQ multiplex PCR assay. Not all clones reach the TCRdb copy of this immuneACCESS table, which keeps in-frame sequences only. Checked studies attribute under half of the gap to unresolved V genes and leave the rest unexplained. The sample has about 320,000 clones on record, around nine tenths of them singletons. The top ten constitute about 4.2% of the sample. What was sequenced was PBMCs or T cells enriched from blood (not recorded which). The receptors derive from a woman in her thirties who had been exposed to COVID-19.

This rearrangement joins TRBV4-1 to TRBJ1-2; no reliable D call. This CDR3 contains 17 residues. Germline V CDR1 and CDR2: MGHRA, YSYEKL. Trimming stripped 4 bases from V and 1 base from J, with 19 bases between. CDR3 DNA: TGCGCCAGCAGCCCCAAAGAGGCGGTTGCCTTTAACTATGGCTACACCTTC. Translation: CASSPKEAVAFNYGYTF.

The V and J genes are TRBV7-6 and TRBJ2-1, with TRBD2 matching 10 bases. In germline, CDR1 is SGHVS, CDR2 FNYEAQ. The junction had 6 bases not matched to a gene; V was cut back by 3 bases and J by 7 bases. CDR3 length: 15 residues. Here the CDR3 reads CASSFSGGQGNEQFF. For the CDR3, the DNA is TGTGCCAGCAGCTTTAGCGGGGGGCAAGGTAATGAGCAGTTCTTC. The entire variable domain, with the rest obtained from reference TRBV7-6 and TRBJ2-1, is as follows: GAGVSQSPRYKVTKRGQDVALRCDPISGHVSLYWYRQALGQGPEFLTYFNYEAQQDKSGLPNDRFSAERPEGSISTLTIQRTEQRDSAMYRCASSFSGGQGNEQFFGPGTRLTVL.

V is TRBV7-9 and J is TRBJ1-1; D is perhaps TRBD1 (6 bases). Germline V gene data show CDR1 as SEHNR and CDR2 as FQNEAQ (reference sequence). CDR3 length equals 18 residues. With 5 bases removed from V and 3 bases from J, the gap between germline ends came to 25 bases. CDR3: CASSPRGTTGRKDTEAFF. CDR3 sequence (DNA): TGTGCCAGCAGCCCACGAGGAACTACAGGGAGAAAGGACACTGAAGCTTTCTTT. Full variable domain (remainder filled in from reference TRBV7-9 and TRBJ1-1): DTGVSQNPRHKITKRGQNVTFRCDPISEHNRLYWYRQTLGQGPEFLTYFQNEAQLEKSRLLSDRFSAERPKGSFSTLEIQRTEQGDSAMYLCASSPRGTTGRKDTEAFFGQGTRLTVV.

The rearrangement links TRBV4-1 to TRBJ2-7, with 7 bases identical to TRBD1. The CDR3 contains 13 residues. V lost 3 bases to trimming and J lost 4 bases; unmatched junction nucleotides: 3. Germline V gives CDR1 MGHRA, CDR2 YSYEKL. This CDR3 reads CASSHDREYEQYF. The DNA of the CDR3 is TGCGCCAGCAGCCATGACAGGGAGTACGAGCAGTACTTC.

This chain links TRBV29-1 with TRBJ2-3, with D perhaps matching TRBD2 (6 bases). The ends were cut back, 5 bases at V and 6 bases at J, with 18 bases in the middle. There are 14 residues in the CDR3. Germline CDR1 is SQVTM and CDR2 is ANQGSEA. This chain's CDR3 is CSVPGGFRWDTQYF. CDR3 nucleotide sequence: TGCAGCGTTCCCGGAGGGTTCCGATGGGATACGCAGTATTTT.

The gene calls are TRBV7-6 and TRBJ2-5; 7 nucleotides agree with TRBD2. The CDR3 runs to 15 residues. Trimming removed 1 base from V and 4 bases from J; junction bases left unmatched: 6. CDR1 SGHVS and CDR2 FNYEAQ come from the germline V gene. The CDR3 loop is CASSLEVGEGETQYF. The DNA of the CDR3 is TGTGCCAGCAGCTTAGAGGTCGGGGAGGGAGAGACCCAGTACTTC.

The chain uses TRBV15 and TRBJ2-3; TRBD1 matches 8 bases. The ends lost 2 bases at V and 1 base at J; junction bases unmatched: 8. The germline gives CDR1 LNHNV, CDR2 YYDKDF (reference sequence). The CDR3 has 17 amino acids. The CDR3 spells CATSRTGGMVRTDTQYF. CDR3 in DNA: TGTGCCACCAGCAGAACAGGGGGGATGGTGCGCACAGATACGCAGTATTTT.

The CDR3: CASRRTTHGYTF. The DNA for the CDR3 is TGTGCCAGTAGACGGACAACTCATGGCTACACCTTC. The chain links TRBV19 to TRBJ1-2, with D perhaps TRBD1 (5 bases). V was cut by 6 bases and J by 6 bases, with 11 bases left in between. The germline CDR1 and CDR2 sequences are LNHDA and SQIVND (reference sequence). CDR3 size: 12 residues.

The J gene is TRBJ1-1, the V gene TRBV6-5, with D unclear. The length of the CDR3 is 13 residues. The ends were cut back, 7 bases at V and 11 bases at J, with 20 bases in the middle. Germline V gene sequence: CDR1 MNHEY, CDR2 SVGAGI. The CDR3 coding sequence is TGTGCCAGCACTTTGAACACCCTCATGGGCGCTTTCTTT. Translating it yields CASTLNTLMGAFF.

The gene calls are TRBV24-1 and TRBJ1-1; the D gene is possibly TRBD1 (6 bases). The CDR3 has 15 amino acids. V dropped 4 bases and J dropped 0 bases, with 11 bases sitting between them. Germline assignment: CDR1 KGHDR and CDR2 SFDVKD. CDR3 DNA sequence: TGTGCCACCAGTGACTCCAGGGGCCTGAACACTGAAGCTTTCTTT. The encoded protein is CATSDSRGLNTEAFF.

The CDR3 loop reads CASSPDGGRGYTF. In nucleotides, the CDR3 is TGTGCCAGCAGTCCCGACGGGGGACGGGGCTACACCTTC. The rearrangement joins TRBV9 to TRBJ1-2, with a tentative D call TRBD1 (5 bases). Germline values: CDR1 SGDLS, CDR2 YYNGEE. The V gene lost 5 bases and the J gene lost 8 bases, with 16 bases spanning the gap. CDR3 length: 13 residues.

This clone appeared once. The CDR3 is CASSRLPGTGKYEQYF. In DNA form, the CDR3 reads TGCGCCAGCAGCCGGCTTCCCGGGACAGGGAAATACGAGCAGTACTTC. V and J are TRBV4-1 and TRBJ2-7; 9 nucleotides line up with TRBD1. J lost 4 bases, V lost 4 bases, and 11 bases had no gene match. CDR3 length equals 16 residues. CDR1 and CDR2 (germline): MGHRA, YSYEKL.

This clone occurred once. CDR3 in DNA: TGTGCCAGCGGCGGTTATCTGGGGGGAACGGAGCCAGATACGCAGTATTTT. Residues: CASGGYLGGTEPDTQYF. The chain joins TRBV7-9 to TRBJ2-3, with D maybe TRBD2 (6 bases). Germline CDR1 and CDR2: SEHNR and FQNEAQ (reference sequence). This CDR3 is built from 17 residues. Deletions cut 8 bases from V and 4 bases from J, with 25 bases between.

V gene TRBV14 combines with J gene TRBJ1-2; unclear D gene. Per the germline V gene, CDR1 is SGHDN and CDR2 is FVKESK. Trimming cost V 4 bases and J 1 base, with 7 bases left between them. The CDR3 is made up of 13 amino acids. The CDR3 nucleotides are TGTGCCAGCAGCCTCTCCCTTAACTATGGCTACACCTTC. This sequence encodes CASSLSLNYGYTF. Looking up the rest from reference TRBV14 and TRBJ1-2 gives the full variable domain: EAGVTQFPSHSVIEKGQTVTLRCDPISGHDNLYWYRRVMGKEIKFLLHFVKESKQDESGMPNNRFLAERTGGTYSTLKVQPAELEDSGVYFCASSLSLNYGYTFGSGTRLTVV.

This chain uses TRBV19 with TRBJ1-5; weak D call: TRBD1 (5 bases). This CDR3 comprises 13 residues. V was trimmed by 3 bases and J by 5 bases, leaving 8 bases between them. The V gene's germline CDR1 is LNHDA and CDR2 SQIVND (reference sequence). The chain's CDR3 is CASSIVGHQPQHF. The CDR3 DNA follows: TGTGCCAGTAGTATTGTGGGGCATCAGCCCCAGCATTTT.

The chain joins TRBV29-1 to TRBJ2-7; the match to TRBD1 covers 7 bases. Germline V lookup: CDR1 SQVTM, CDR2 ANQGSEA. V lost 5 bases and J lost 5; bases outside the gene matches: 6. This CDR3 is 12 amino acids long. The CDR3 DNA is TGCAGCGTTAGACGAACAGGGGACGAGCAGTACTTC. Translating it yields CSVRRTGDEQYF.

The chain uses TRBV9 and TRBJ2-5; 8 bases are a match to TRBD2. J lost 5 bases, V lost 3 bases, and 3 bases had no gene match. Looked up from germline, CDR1 is SGDLS and CDR2 is YYNGEE. The CDR3 sequence is 13 residues long. CDR3 bases: TGTGCCAGCAGCGAGAGCGGGGGTGAGACCCAGTACTTC. This translates into CASSESGGETQYF.

The chain is built from TRBV5-1 and TRBJ2-1; TRBD2 agrees at 9 bases. Per germline, CDR1 SGHRS and CDR2 YFSETQ. CDR3 length: 16 amino acids. Losses at the gene ends were 2 bases for V and 7 bases for J; bases not matched to a gene: 10. CDR3 loop: CASSFAGGREVNEQFF. Written as DNA, the CDR3 is TGCGCCAGCAGCTTTGCGGGGGGGCGGGAGGTTAATGAGCAGTTCTTC.

The rearrangement links TRBV7-9 to TRBJ2-7; TRBD2 matches 9 bases. The junction had 8 bases not matched to a gene; V was cut back by 4 bases and J by 4 bases. This CDR3 has 15 amino acids. The V gene's germline CDR1 is SEHNR and CDR2 FQNEAQ (reference sequence). The CDR3, as DNA: TGTGCCAGCAGCTCGATAGCGGGGGACGATTACGAGCAGTACTTC. It encodes CASSSIAGDDYEQYF.

The chain recombines TRBV9 with TRBJ2-7; perhaps TRBD2 as D (6 bases). The V gene lost 0 bases and the J gene lost 0 bases, with 16 bases spanning the gap. Germline-derived CDR1 and CDR2 are SGDLS and YYNGEE. The CDR3 spans 17 residues. The DNA for the CDR3 is TGTGCCAGCAGCGTAGACCCCCGGGACTCCGACTCCTACGAGCAGTACTTC. It specifies CASSVDPRDSDSYEQYF.

The rearrangement joins TRBV4-1 to TRBJ2-2, with a tentative D call TRBD2 (6 bases). The V and J ends lost 3 bases and 4 bases respectively, with 18 bases between them. From germline, CDR1 is MGHRA and CDR2 YSYEKL. The CDR3 extends over 17 amino acids. The CDR3 nucleotides are TGCGCCAGCAGCCACCCCAAAGGAGGGTTCAGCACCGGGGAGCTGTTTTTT. Protein: CASSHPKGGFSTGELFF.

This clone has more than one count but fewer than ten. The rearrangement uses TRBV14 and TRBJ2-5; D gene unclear. CDR1 is SGHDN and CDR2 is FVKESK in the germline V gene. V lost 2 bases and J 3 bases, leaving 7 bases between the germline ends. This CDR3 region has 13 residues. This CDR3 is CASSQSGKETQYF. CDR3 nucleotides: TGTGCCAGCAGCCAATCAGGCAAAGAGACCCAGTACTTC.

The V gene is TRBV7-2, the J gene TRBJ2-3, with D hard to call. Trimming took 5 bases from V and 8 from J, leaving 17 bases between them. This CDR3 has 14 amino acids. From germline, CDR1 is SGHTA and CDR2 FQGNSA. The CDR3 sequence is CASSPGQSLGTQYF. CDR3 DNA sequence: TGTGCCAGCAGCCCGGGTCAGAGCTTAGGTACGCAGTATTTT.

The CDR3 here is CATSDSGQGLRQETQYF. The CDR3 bases are TGTGCCACCAGTGATTCTGGGCAGGGATTGCGACAAGAGACCCAGTACTTC. The chain combines TRBV24-1 with TRBJ2-5; perhaps TRBD1 as D (5 bases). The germline V gene has CDR1 KGHDR and CDR2 SFDVKD. The CDR3 covers 17 residues. V was clipped by 2 bases and J by 2 bases, with 17 bases between them.